This T cell receptor beta chain is from a study of regulatory and conventional T cells in RAG deficiency. Points on this clone: Its antigen remains unidentified.

Study-level points and caveats: In Omenn syndrome, Treg and Tconv repertoires overlapped >90%.

This CDR3 comprises 14 residues. V lost 7 bases to trimming and J lost 4 bases, with 15 bases between them. CDR1 is SGHTA and CDR2 is FQGNSA in the germline V gene. Assay used: immunoSEQ multiplex PCR; TCRdb lists only in-frame clones, some missing. The table lists over 10,000 clones, 93% of them singletons. The sorted conventional CD4+ T cells were CD25-low and CD127-high, with genomic DNA sequenced. This sample also belongs to another study, concerning regulatory T cells. That study adds: The primer mix had 52 TRBV and 13 TRBJ primers.

Sequencing used CD4+ effector T cells sorted from blood. The V gene is TRBV7-2, the J gene TRBJ2-3; possibly TRBD1 or TRBD2 for D (5 bases each). This TCR was sampled from a human donor in good health. DNA of the CDR3: TGTGCCAGCATCCTGGGGGTGGGGGCAGATACGCAGTATTTT. Its protein product is CASILGVGADTQYF. Full variable domain (rest looked up from reference TRBV7-2 and TRBJ2-3): GAGVSQSPSNKVTEKGKDVELRCDPISGHTALYWYRQSLGQGLEFLIYFQGNSAPDKSGLPSDRFSAERTGGSVSTLTIQRTQQEDSAVYLCASILGVGADTQYFGPGTRLTVL.